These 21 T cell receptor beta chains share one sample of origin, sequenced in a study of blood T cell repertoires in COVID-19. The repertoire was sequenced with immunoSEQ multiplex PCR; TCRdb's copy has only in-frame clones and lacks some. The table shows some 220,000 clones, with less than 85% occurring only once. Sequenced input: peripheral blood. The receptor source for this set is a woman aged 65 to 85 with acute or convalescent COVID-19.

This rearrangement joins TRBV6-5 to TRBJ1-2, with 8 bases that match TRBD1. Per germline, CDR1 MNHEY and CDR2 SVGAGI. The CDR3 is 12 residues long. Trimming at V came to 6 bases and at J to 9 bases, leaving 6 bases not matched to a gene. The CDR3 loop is CASSDRGYRYTF. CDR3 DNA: TGTGCCAGCAGCGACAGGGGATATCGCTACACCTTC.

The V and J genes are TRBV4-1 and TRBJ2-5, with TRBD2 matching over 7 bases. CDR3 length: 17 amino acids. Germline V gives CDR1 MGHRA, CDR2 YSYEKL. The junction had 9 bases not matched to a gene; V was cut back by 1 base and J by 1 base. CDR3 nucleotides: TGCGCCAGCAGCCAAGGTCACCGGGGGGTCCTCCAAGAGACCCAGTACTTC. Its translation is CASSQGHRGVLQETQYF.

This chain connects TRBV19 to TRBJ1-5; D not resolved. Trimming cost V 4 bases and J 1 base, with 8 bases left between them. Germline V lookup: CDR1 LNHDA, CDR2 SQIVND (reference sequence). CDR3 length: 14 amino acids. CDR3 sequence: CASSTVRSNQPQHF. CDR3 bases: TGTGCCAGTAGTACTGTACGGAGCAATCAGCCCCAGCATTTT.

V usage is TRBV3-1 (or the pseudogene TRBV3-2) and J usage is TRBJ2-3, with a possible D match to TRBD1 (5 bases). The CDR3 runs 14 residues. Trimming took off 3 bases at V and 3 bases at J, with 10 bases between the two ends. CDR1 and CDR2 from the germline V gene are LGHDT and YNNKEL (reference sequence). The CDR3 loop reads CASSQRQLTDTQYF. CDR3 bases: TGTGCCAGCAGCCAGAGACAGCTGACAGATACGCAGTATTTT.

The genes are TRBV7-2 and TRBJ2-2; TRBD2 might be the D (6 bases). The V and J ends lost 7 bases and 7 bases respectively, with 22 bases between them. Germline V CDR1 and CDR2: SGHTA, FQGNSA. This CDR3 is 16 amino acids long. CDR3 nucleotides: TGTGCCAGCAACCTACAGGAGGGGAGAGGGAACGGGGAGCTGTTTTTT. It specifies CASNLQEGRGNGELFF.

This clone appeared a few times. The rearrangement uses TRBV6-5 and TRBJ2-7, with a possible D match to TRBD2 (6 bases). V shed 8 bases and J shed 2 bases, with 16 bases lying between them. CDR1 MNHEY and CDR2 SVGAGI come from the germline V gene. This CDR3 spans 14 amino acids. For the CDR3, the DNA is TGTGCCAGCTTTGGGGGGAAAACTCCCTACGAGCAGTACTTC. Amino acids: CASFGGKTPYEQYF.

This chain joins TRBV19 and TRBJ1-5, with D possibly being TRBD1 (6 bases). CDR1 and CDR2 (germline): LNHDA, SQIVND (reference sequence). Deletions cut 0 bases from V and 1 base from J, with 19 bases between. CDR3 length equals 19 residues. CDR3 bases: TGTGCCAGTAGTATAGATCTGGGGCAGGGGATGGGGAGCAATCAGCCCCAGCATTTT. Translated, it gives CASSIDLGQGMGSNQPQHF.

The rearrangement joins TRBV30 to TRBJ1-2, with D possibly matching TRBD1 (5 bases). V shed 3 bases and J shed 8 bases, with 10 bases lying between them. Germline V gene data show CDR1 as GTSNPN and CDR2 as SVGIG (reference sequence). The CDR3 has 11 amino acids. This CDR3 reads CAWRWRGGYTF. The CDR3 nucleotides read TGTGCCTGGAGATGGAGGGGCGGCTACACCTTC.

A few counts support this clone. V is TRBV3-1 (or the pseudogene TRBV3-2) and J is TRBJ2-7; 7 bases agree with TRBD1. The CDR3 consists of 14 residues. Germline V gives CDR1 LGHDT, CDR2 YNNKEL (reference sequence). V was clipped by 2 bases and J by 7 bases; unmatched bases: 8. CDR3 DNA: TGTGCCAGCAGCCAACGAGGGACAGTAGGGGAGCAGTACGTC. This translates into CASSQRGTVGEQYV.

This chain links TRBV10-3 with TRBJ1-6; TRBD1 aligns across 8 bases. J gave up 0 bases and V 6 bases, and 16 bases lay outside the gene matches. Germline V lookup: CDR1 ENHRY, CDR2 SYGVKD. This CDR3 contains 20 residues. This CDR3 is CAISSFGTGDGSSYNSPLHF. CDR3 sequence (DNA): TGTGCCATCAGCTCTTTCGGGACAGGCGATGGGAGCTCCTATAATTCACCCCTCCACTTT.

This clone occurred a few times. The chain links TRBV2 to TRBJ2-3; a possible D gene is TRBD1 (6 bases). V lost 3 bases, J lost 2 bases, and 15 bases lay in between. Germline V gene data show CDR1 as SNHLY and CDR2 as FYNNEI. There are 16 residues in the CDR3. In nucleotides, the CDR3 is TGTGCCAGCAGTGAGATACCGGGACACCTCACAGATACGCAGTATTTT. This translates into CASSEIPGHLTDTQYF.

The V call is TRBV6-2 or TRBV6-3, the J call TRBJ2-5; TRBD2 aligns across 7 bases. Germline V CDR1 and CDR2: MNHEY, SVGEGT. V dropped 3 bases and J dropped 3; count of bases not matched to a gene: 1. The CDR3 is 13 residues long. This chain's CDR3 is CASSYAGEETQYF. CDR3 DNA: TGTGCCAGCAGTTATGCGGGGGAAGAGACCCAGTACTTC.

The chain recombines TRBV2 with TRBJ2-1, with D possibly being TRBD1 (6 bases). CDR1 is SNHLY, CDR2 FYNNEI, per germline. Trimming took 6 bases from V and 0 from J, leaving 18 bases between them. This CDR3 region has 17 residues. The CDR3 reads CASSLGGGPGSYNEQFF. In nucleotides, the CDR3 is TGTGCCAGCAGCCTCGGTGGGGGCCCCGGCTCCTACAATGAGCAGTTCTTC. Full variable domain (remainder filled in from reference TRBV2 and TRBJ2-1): EPEVTQTPSHQVTQMGQEVILRCVPISNHLYFYWYRQILGQKVEFLVSFYNNEISEKSEIFDDQFSVERPDGSNFTLKIRSTKLEDSAMYFCASSLGGGPGSYNEQFFGPGTRLTVL.

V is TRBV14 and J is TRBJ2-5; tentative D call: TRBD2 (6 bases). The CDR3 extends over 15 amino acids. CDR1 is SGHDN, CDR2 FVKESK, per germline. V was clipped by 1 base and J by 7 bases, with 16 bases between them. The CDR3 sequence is CASSQGLGGMRTQYF. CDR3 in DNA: TGTGCCAGCAGCCAAGGACTTGGAGGGATGAGGACCCAGTACTTC.

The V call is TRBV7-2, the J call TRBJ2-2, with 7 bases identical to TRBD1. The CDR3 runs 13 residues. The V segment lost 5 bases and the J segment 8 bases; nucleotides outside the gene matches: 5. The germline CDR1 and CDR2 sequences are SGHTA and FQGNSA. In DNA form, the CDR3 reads TGTGCCAGCAGCGTACAGGGGCGGGGGGAGCTGTTTTTT. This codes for CASSVQGRGELFF.

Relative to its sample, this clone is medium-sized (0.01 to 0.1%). CDR3 DNA sequence: TGTGCCAGCAGTCGGACAGATCATCAGCCCCAGCATTTT. Its protein is CASSRTDHQPQHF. This chain joins TRBV12-3 or TRBV12-4 and TRBJ1-5, with D tentatively TRBD1 (6 bases). This CDR3 has 13 residues. V was pared by 5 bases and J by 5 bases, with 10 bases between.

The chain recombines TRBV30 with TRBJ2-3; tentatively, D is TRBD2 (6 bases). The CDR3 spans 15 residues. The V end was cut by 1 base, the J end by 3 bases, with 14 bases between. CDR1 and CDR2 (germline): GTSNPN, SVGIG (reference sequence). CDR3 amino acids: CAWSGTIVRTDTQYF. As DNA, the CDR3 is TGTGCCTGGAGTGGGACTATCGTTCGGACAGATACGCAGTATTTT.

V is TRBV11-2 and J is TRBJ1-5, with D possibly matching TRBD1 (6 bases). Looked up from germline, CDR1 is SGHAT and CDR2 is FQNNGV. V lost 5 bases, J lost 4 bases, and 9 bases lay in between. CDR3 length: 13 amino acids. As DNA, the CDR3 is TGTGCCAGCAGCGAAACAGGGAATCAGCCCCAGCATTTT. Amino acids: CASSETGNQPQHF.

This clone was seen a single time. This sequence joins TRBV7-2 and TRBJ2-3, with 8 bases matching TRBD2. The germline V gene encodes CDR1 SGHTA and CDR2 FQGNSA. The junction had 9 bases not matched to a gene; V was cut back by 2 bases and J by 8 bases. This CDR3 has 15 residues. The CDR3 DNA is TGTGCCAGCAGCTTAACAGCGGGGGCCCAGGGTACGCAGTATTTT. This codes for CASSLTAGAQGTQYF.

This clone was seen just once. The CDR3 here is CAISGQGAGQPQHF. DNA of the CDR3: TGTGCCATCAGCGGACAGGGGGCGGGTCAGCCCCAGCATTTT. The gene calls are TRBV10-3 and TRBJ1-5, with TRBD1 matching over 11 bases. The CDR3 is 14 residues long. V shed 6 bases, J shed 6 bases, and the junction held 4 bases outside the gene matches. Germline V gene lookup returns CDR1 ENHRY and CDR2 SYGVKD.

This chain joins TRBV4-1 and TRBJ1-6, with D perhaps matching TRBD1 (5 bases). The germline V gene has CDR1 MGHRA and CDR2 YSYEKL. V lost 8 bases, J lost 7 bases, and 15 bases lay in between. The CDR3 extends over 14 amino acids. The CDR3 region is CASGISGGNSPLHF. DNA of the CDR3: TGCGCCAGCGGAATATCGGGGGGAAATTCACCCCTCCACTTT.